A selection of T cell receptor beta chains follows, all from one sample in a study of molecular identifiers for immune sequencing clone quantification. Using its own MiXCR run on the PCR reads, TCRdb lists one record per CDR3 protein. The data hold under 65,000 distinct CDR3 sequences, with almost 25% observed a single time. The sample taken for sequencing was naive CD8+ T cells from blood, with Jurkat cell RNA spiked in. These receptors came from a human donor in good health. Some libraries in this study had Jurkat cell RNA spiked in. Each CDR3 is given with its conserved first and last residue. Each record gives: J gene, clone size, D gene, CDR3 length, V gene, CDR3 protein, CDR3 DNA. The D gene is left open where the match is weak. Not every row has a clone size; where given, it reads once, few, many or a size class.

>TRBJ2-7|many|NA|12|TRBV13
CASSSAGPEQYF
TGTGCCAGCAGCTCCGCAGGACCCGAGCAGTACTTC
>TRBJ2-7|many|NA|14|TRBV21-1
CASNHSLQDHEQYF
TGTGCCAGCAACCACAGTCTGCAGGACCACGAGCAGTACTTC
>TRBJ2-3|many|NA|11|TRBV29-1
CSVETPDTQYF
TGCAGCGTTGAAACCCCAGATACGCAGTATTTT
>TRBJ1-4|few|TRBD1|16|TRBV20-1
CSARNRKGTVHEKLFF
TGCAGTGCCAGAAATCGAAAAGGGACAGTCCACGAAAAACTGTTTTTT
>TRBJ2-1|many|NA|13|TRBV5-1
CASSSPGDDEQFF
TGCGCCAGCAGCTCCCCAGGAGACGATGAGCAGTTCTTC
>TRBJ1-1|many|NA|14|TRBV27
CASSLLAVNTEAFF
TGTGCCAGCAGTTTATTGGCAGTGAACACTGAAGCTTTCTTT
>TRBJ1-2|many|NA|13|TRBV14
CASSHVAGHGYTF
TGTGCCAGCAGCCACGTGGCCGGGCATGGCTACACCTTC
>TRBJ2-5|many|NA|12|TRBV9
CASSPHLGTQYF
TGTGCCAGCAGCCCCCACTTAGGAACCCAGTACTTC
>TRBJ2-3|many|NA|13|TRBV19
CASSGGSTDTQYF
TGTGCCAGTAGTGGCGGAAGCACAGATACGCAGTATTTT
>TRBJ2-7|many|TRBD2|15|TRBV28
CASSSRLAGDYEQYF
TGTGCCAGCAGTTCTAGACTAGCGGGAGACTACGAGCAGTACTTC
>TRBJ2-2|NA|NA|17|TRBV28
CASSREEAGSYTGELFF
TGTGCCAGCAGTCGCGAGGAGGCGGGATCCTACACCGGGGAGCTGTTTTTT
>TRBJ2-2|many|NA|13|TRBV12-3/TRBV12-4
CASSRTNTGELFF
TGTGCCAGCAGCCGAACGAACACCGGGGAGCTGTTTTTT
>TRBJ2-7|few|TRBD2|20|TRBV5-1
CASSAQILLAGVLSSYEQYF
TGCGCCAGCAGTGCCCAGATTTTACTAGCGGGAGTGCTGAGCTCCTACGAGCAGTACTTC
>TRBJ2-3|many|NA|16|TRBV4-3
CASSPNAQGLADTQYF
TGCGCCAGCAGCCCAAACGCTCAGGGCTTGGCAGATACGCAGTATTTT
>TRBJ2-5|many|NA|14|TRBV4-2
CASSQEGLGETQYF
TGTGCCAGCAGCCAAGAGGGTTTGGGGGAGACCCAGTACTTC
>TRBJ2-2|many|NA|13|TRBV13
CASSGENTGELFF
TGTGCCAGCAGCGGGGAAAACACCGGGGAGCTGTTTTTT
>TRBJ2-3|few|TRBD2|17|TRBV7-9
CASSLGELAGYTDTQYF
TGTGCCAGCAGCTTAGGAGAGCTAGCGGGGTACACAGATACGCAGTATTTT
>TRBJ2-5|many|NA|13|TRBV20-1
CSARDHQGQTQYF
TGCAGTGCTAGAGATCATCAGGGCCAGACCCAGTACTTC
>TRBJ1-4|many|TRBD1|13|TRBV29-1
CSVLQGAGEKLFF
TGCAGCGTGTTACAGGGGGCGGGAGAAAAACTGTTTTTT